Below, 25 T cell receptor beta chains from the same sample are listed, as sequenced in a study of PD-1 blockade in mismatch repair-deficient tumors. Generated by immunoSEQ multiplex PCR, the TCRdb table keeps only in-frame clones and is missing some. The sample lists roughly 48,000 clones; 77% were seen once. This material consisted of PBMCs, taken before pembrolizumab treatment. Receptors were obtained from an adult with mismatch repair-deficient cancer.

The chain recombines TRBV27 with TRBJ2-1; 8 bases agree with TRBD2. With V trimmed by 0 bases and J by 4 bases, 5 bases remained unmatched. The germline V gene has CDR1 MNHEY and CDR2 SMNVEV (reference sequence). The CDR3 loop spans 16 amino acids. The CDR3 DNA reads as TGTGCCAGCAGTTTATCGCGGGGGGAATCTTACAATGAGCAGTTCTTC. Encoded protein: CASSLSRGESYNEQFF.

The J gene is TRBJ1-1, the V gene TRBV27; no definite D call. V lost 3 bases, J lost 6 bases, and 14 bases lay in between. Germline V lookup: CDR1 MNHEY, CDR2 SMNVEV (reference sequence). This CDR3 contains 14 residues. The CDR3 nucleotides read TGTGCCAGCAGTTTCAAAGTGGGAGTTGCTGAAGCTTTCTTT. This translates into CASSFKVGVAEAFF.

The chain uses TRBV5-1 and TRBJ1-1; a possible D gene is TRBD1 (5 bases). V shed 4 bases and J shed 5 bases, with 18 bases lying between them. The CDR3 sequence is 15 residues long. Germline CDR1 reads SGHRS; CDR2 reads YFSETQ. The CDR3 coding sequence is TGCGCCAGCAGCGCGGACACTATCGGAACAACTGAAGCTTTCTTT. The encoded protein is CASSADTIGTTEAFF.

The chain recombines TRBV5-6 with TRBJ2-3; no firm D call. Trimming left V 2 bases short and J 0 bases short, with 10 bases between. CDR3 length: 15 residues. Germline V CDR1 and CDR2: SGHDT, YYEEEE. CDR3 DNA: TGTGCCAGCAGCTTATACTGGGAAAGCACAGATACGCAGTATTTT. This gives the protein CASSLYWESTDTQYF.

The DNA for the CDR3 is TGTGCCAGCAGTGAAACTAGCGTGAACACCGGGGAGCTGTTTTTT. This encodes CASSETSVNTGELFF. The chain has TRBV2 and TRBJ2-2, with 7 positions matching TRBD2. The CDR3 is 15 residues long. The V segment lost 2 bases and the J segment 1 base; nucleotides outside the gene matches: 1. From germline, CDR1 is SNHLY and CDR2 FYNNEI. The full variable domain, completed using reference TRBV2 and TRBJ2-2, is EPEVTQTPSHQVTQMGQEVILRCVPISNHLYFYWYRQILGQKVEFLVSFYNNEISEKSEIFDDQFSVERPDGSNFTLKIRSTKLEDSAMYFCASSETSVNTGELFFGEGSRLTVL.

In this sample, this clone turned up once. This sequence joins TRBV5-1 and TRBJ2-2; TRBD2 is a possible D gene (6 bases). V was pared by 4 bases and J by 4 bases, with 11 bases between. The CDR3 covers 14 residues. CDR1 and CDR2 (germline): SGHRS, YFSETQ. The CDR3 spells CASSPREVTGELFF. The CDR3 DNA reads as TGCGCCAGCAGCCCCAGGGAGGTCACCGGGGAGCTGTTTTTT. The full variable domain, rest sourced from reference TRBV5-1 and TRBJ2-2, is KAGVTQTPRYLIKTRGQQVTLSCSPISGHRSVSWYQQTPGQGLQFLFEYFSETQRNKGNFPGRFSGRQFSNSRSEMNVSTLELGDSALYLCASSPREVTGELFFGEGSRLTVL.

The rearrangement uses TRBV7-9 and TRBJ1-1, with 7 positions matching TRBD1. Germline CDR1 and CDR2: SEHNR and FQNEAQ (reference sequence). The CDR3 sequence is 14 residues long. The ends lost 1 base at V and 6 bases at J; junction bases unmatched: 5. Here the CDR3 DNA reads TGTGCCAGCAGCTTAGGGGGGCAGGGGGCTGAAGCTTTCTTT. Translated, it gives CASSLGGQGAEAFF. The variable domain in full, completed from reference TRBV7-9 and TRBJ1-1, reads DTGVSQNPRHKITKRGQNVTFRCDPISEHNRLYWYRQTLGQGPEFLTYFQNEAQLEKSRLLSDRFSAERPKGSFSTLEIQRTEQGDSAMYLCASSLGGQGAEAFFGQGTRLTVV.

The V call is TRBV19, the J call TRBJ2-2; no definite D call. The V end lost 5 bases, the J end lost 6 bases, and 10 bases lay between the germline ends. Germline V CDR1 and CDR2: LNHDA, SQIVND (reference sequence). This CDR3 has 13 amino acids. The CDR3 region is CASSPRHAGELFF. Here the CDR3 DNA reads TGTGCCAGTAGTCCTCGACACGCCGGGGAGCTGTTTTTT.

V gene TRBV12-5 combines with J gene TRBJ1-2, with D perhaps TRBD1 (5 bases). CDR3 length: 15 amino acids. V was shortened by 1 base and J by 8 bases, with 17 bases between the two germline ends. Per germline, CDR1 LGHNT and CDR2 FRNRAP. For the CDR3, the DNA is TGTGCTAGTGGTTTGGCCCAAACCGAGAGGGGAGGCTACACCTTC. Amino acids: CASGLAQTERGGYTF.

The rearrangement joins TRBV30 to TRBJ2-6; D might be TRBD2 (6 bases). Germline loops: CDR1 GTSNPN, CDR2 SVGIG (reference sequence). CDR3 length: 17 residues. V gave up 2 bases and J gave up 0 bases, with 14 bases separating them. In nucleotides, the CDR3 is TGTGCCTGGAGTACCACAGGAGGGGTCTCTGGGGCCAACGTCCTGACTTTC. Protein: CAWSTTGGVSGANVLTF.

This clone was counted between two and nine times. This chain's CDR3 is CASSTGQPGTGELFF. The CDR3 nucleotides are TGCGCCAGCAGCACCGGACAGCCGGGCACCGGGGAGCTGTTTTTT. The rearrangement joins TRBV5-1 to TRBJ2-2, with D perhaps matching TRBD1 (6 bases). This CDR3 contains 15 residues. With 4 bases removed from V and 4 bases from J, the gap between germline ends came to 14 bases. The germline V gene has CDR1 SGHRS and CDR2 YFSETQ.

The genes are TRBV18 and TRBJ2-5; D might be TRBD1 or TRBD2, each matching 9 bases. Germline-derived CDR1 and CDR2 are KGHSH and LQKENI. V lost 3 bases and J 3 bases, leaving 20 bases between the germline ends. This CDR3 region has 17 residues. CDR3 protein: CASSPRQGGLAEETQYF. As DNA, the CDR3 is TGTGCCAGCTCACCCAGACAGGGGGGACTAGCTGAAGAGACCCAGTACTTC.

This chain connects TRBV19 to TRBJ2-5; 7 bases map to TRBD2. V was clipped by 4 bases and J by 5 bases; unmatched bases: 13. The germline V gene has CDR1 LNHDA and CDR2 SQIVND (reference sequence). This CDR3 spans 16 amino acids. CDR3 DNA: TGTGCCAGTAGTAGTGGCGGGGAGGGGTTGTTTGAGACCCAGTACTTC. Encoded protein: CASSSGGEGLFETQYF.

V gene TRBV6-1 combines with J gene TRBJ2-2; D uncertain. Germline CDR1 MNHNS, CDR2 SASEGT. The CDR3 runs 14 residues. V was trimmed by 3 bases and J by 7 bases, leaving 12 bases between them. The CDR3 protein is CASSDRWGSGELFF. CDR3 sequence (DNA): TGTGCCAGCAGTGATAGGTGGGGTAGCGGGGAGCTGTTTTTT.

The chain carries TRBV10-3 and TRBJ2-1; 10 bases match TRBD2. The germline CDR1 and CDR2 sequences are ENHRY and SYGVKD. V trimming: 8 bases; J trimming: 6 bases; junction bases outside the gene matches: 10. The length of the CDR3 is 15 residues. The DNA for the CDR3 is TGTGCCATCGCCCCCGGGACTAGCGACAGCAATGAGCAGTTCTTC. This codes for CAIAPGTSDSNEQFF.

This chain connects TRBV2 to TRBJ2-3, with D perhaps TRBD2 (5 bases). The V end lost 5 bases, the J end lost 5 bases, and 11 bases lay between the germline ends. There are 13 residues in the CDR3. Germline V gene data show CDR1 as SNHLY and CDR2 as FYNNEI. In DNA form, the CDR3 reads TGTGCCAGCAGTCTTAATAGCGAAGATACGCAGTATTTT. As protein: CASSLNSEDTQYF.

The genes are TRBV11-1 and TRBJ1-1; 8 nucleotides align to TRBD1. Trimming at V came to 3 bases and at J to 3 bases, leaving 9 bases not matched to a gene. Germline V lookup: CDR1 SGHAT, CDR2 FQDESV (reference sequence). CDR3 length equals 16 residues. CDR3 in DNA: TGTGCCAGCAGCTTTGGGACAGGCCTTTGGGACACTGAAGCTTTCTTT. Protein product: CASSFGTGLWDTEAFF.

The chain combines TRBV12-5 with TRBJ2-1, with 8 bases lining up with TRBD1. Germline V gene data show CDR1 as LGHNT and CDR2 as FRNRAP. This CDR3 has 17 residues. V lost 3 bases and J lost 4; bases outside the gene matches: 11. CDR3 sequence reads: CASGFRTGIDIYNEQFF. DNA for the CDR3: TGTGCTAGTGGTTTTCGGACAGGGATCGACATATACAATGAGCAGTTCTTC.

The CDR3 sequence is CASSSTALGTGELFF. The CDR3 region has the DNA TGTGCCAGCAGTTCCACAGCCCTCGGGACCGGGGAGCTGTTTTTT. This chain joins TRBV11-2 and TRBJ2-2; no definite D call. Germline assignment: CDR1 SGHAT and CDR2 FQNNGV. CDR3 length equals 15 residues. V lost 6 bases, J lost 5 bases, and 16 bases lay in between.

This clone was observed a few times. This chain connects TRBV7-6 to TRBJ1-2; TRBD1 matches 9 bases. CDR3 length: 12 residues. Germline CDR1 reads SGHVS; CDR2 reads FNYEAQ. Unmatched junction bases numbered 3, after V lost 5 bases and J lost 8 bases. The CDR3 reads CASSRTGEGYTF. As DNA, the CDR3 is TGTGCCAGCAGCCGGACAGGGGAGGGCTACACCTTC. Looking up the rest from reference TRBV7-6 and TRBJ1-2 gives the full variable domain: GAGVSQSPRYKVTKRGQDVALRCDPISGHVSLYWYRQALGQGPEFLTYFNYEAQQDKSGLPNDRFSAERPEGSISTLTIQRTEQRDSAMYRCASSRTGEGYTFGSGTRLTVV.

This clone was observed a handful of times. A junction end diverges from the germline sequence, so it may reflect a read error. V gene TRBV7-7 combines with J gene TRBJ2-2, with TRBD2 matching 10 bases. Germline lookup yields CDR1 SSHAT and CDR2 FNYEAQ (reference sequence). The CDR3 consists of 14 residues. In nucleotides, the CDR3 is TGTGCTAGCAGCTCCGGACTAGCGGACGGGGAGCTGTTTTTT. Residues: CASSSGLADGELFF.

This chain links TRBV5-1 with TRBJ1-3; D unresolved. This CDR3 region has 13 residues. The V end lost 1 base, the J end lost 0 bases, and 2 bases lay between the germline ends. Looked up from germline, CDR1 is SGHRS and CDR2 is YFSETQ. The CDR3 loop is CASSLSSGNTIYF. The DNA for the CDR3 is TGCGCCAGCAGCTTGAGCTCTGGAAACACCATATATTTT.

The chain combines TRBV18 with TRBJ1-1; no firm D call. This CDR3 is 15 amino acids long. Trimming removed 2 bases from V and 0 bases from J, with 10 bases in between. CDR1 is KGHSH, CDR2 LQKENI, per germline. The CDR3 is CASSPIRALNTEAFF. In nucleotides, the CDR3 is TGTGCCAGCTCACCAATTAGGGCGCTGAACACTGAAGCTTTCTTT.

This clone was found a few times. The V call is TRBV5-6, the J call TRBJ2-7; tentatively, D is TRBD2 (7 bases). Per germline, CDR1 SGHDT and CDR2 YYEEEE. Trimming stripped 3 bases from V and 7 bases from J, with 14 bases between. The length of the CDR3 is 13 residues. Here the CDR3 reads CASSWTAGWEQYF. CDR3 coding DNA: TGTGCCAGCAGCTGGACAGCGGGGTGGGAGCAGTACTTC.

A single count supports this clone. The gene calls are TRBV6-1 and TRBJ1-4; D ambiguous. The V end was cut by 0 bases, the J end by 8 bases, with 10 bases between. CDR3 length: 14 amino acids. CDR1 is MNHNS and CDR2 is SASEGT in the germline V gene. CDR3 bases: TGTGCCAGCAGTGAAGCCCGGGATCCCGAAAAACTGTTTTTT. Residues: CASSEARDPEKLFF.